These 30 T cell receptor beta chains share one sample of origin, sequenced in a study of CD8 T cells in ankylosing spondylitis. TCRdb reprocessed the 5' RACE reads via MiXCR and lists one record per CDR3 protein. The data show about 350,000 distinct CDR3 sequences, 20% to 25% seen once. Sequences were obtained from blood, either unsorted or a sorted T cell fraction (not recorded which). The receptor set was obtained from a male donor with ankylosing spondylitis or in good health (not recorded which).

This rearrangement joins TRBV4-2 to TRBJ2-7; D could derive from TRBD1 or TRBD2 (5 bases each). Trimming stripped 0 bases from V and 1 base from J, with 10 bases between. Per the germline V gene, CDR1 is LGHNA and CDR2 is YNFKEQ. The CDR3 totals 15 residues. The DNA of the CDR3 is TGTGCCAGCAGCCAAGATTTCGGGACGTCCTACGAGCAGTACTTC. This sequence encodes CASSQDFGTSYEQYF.

V gene TRBV27 combines with J gene TRBJ2-2; TRBD2 is a possible D gene (5 bases). V was trimmed by 4 bases and J by 0 bases, leaving 12 bases between them. Germline CDR1 MNHEY, CDR2 SMNVEV (reference sequence). CDR3 length: 16 residues. Written as DNA, the CDR3 is TGTGCCAGCAGTTCTTTAAGTAGCGCGAACACCGGGGAGCTGTTTTTT. Its protein product is CASSSLSSANTGELFF.

The chain is built from TRBV9 and TRBJ1-4; TRBD1 agrees at 8 bases. The V segment lost 3 bases and the J segment 7 bases; nucleotides outside the gene matches: 5. Germline CDR1 reads SGDLS; CDR2 reads YYNGEE. The CDR3 is made up of 14 amino acids. The CDR3: CASSADRVAEKLFF. CDR3 coding DNA: TGTGCCAGCAGCGCGGACAGGGTGGCTGAAAAACTGTTTTTT. The full variable domain, its missing parts supplied by reference TRBV9 and TRBJ1-4, is DSGVTQTPKHLITATGQRVTLRCSPRSGDLSVYWYQQSLDQGLQFLIQYYNGEERAKGNILERFSAQQFPDLHSELNLSSLELGDSALYFCASSADRVAEKLFFGSGTQLSVL.

The chain is built from TRBV6-2 or TRBV6-3 and TRBJ2-3, with a weak D call TRBD2 (7 bases). V was clipped by 2 bases and J by 3 bases, with 18 bases between them. CDR3 length: 17 residues. The germline V gene has CDR1 MNHEY and CDR2 SVGEGT. CDR3 sequence: CASSYGGGPGGTDTQYF. DNA for the CDR3: TGTGCCAGCAGTTACGGCGGGGGCCCCGGGGGGACAGATACGCAGTATTTT.

The V gene is TRBV6-1, the J gene TRBJ2-7; 8 bases match TRBD1. Germline trimming cut 8 bases from V and 2 bases from J; bases unmatched to any gene: 8. The CDR3 consists of 14 residues. The germline V gene has CDR1 MNHNS and CDR2 SASEGT. In DNA form, the CDR3 reads TGTGCCAGCGAAACGGACAGGGAAGCCTACGAGCAGTACTTC. This encodes CASETDREAYEQYF.

This clonotype occurred many times. V usage is TRBV12-3 or TRBV12-4 and J usage is TRBJ2-5; no reliable D call. The CDR3 spans 15 residues. V was pared by 1 base and J by 0 bases, with 9 bases between. The DNA of the CDR3 is TGTGCCAGCAGTTTAGGTCTCCTGAACCAAGAGACCCAGTACTTC. Translation: CASSLGLLNQETQYF.

This chain joins TRBV20-1 and TRBJ2-3, with a possible D match to TRBD1 (5 bases). Germline CDR1 and CDR2: DFQATT and SNEGSKA (reference sequence). Trimming shortened V by 5 bases and J by 1 base, and 13 bases separated the two germline ends. This CDR3 has 14 amino acids. The CDR3 coding sequence is TGCAGTGCTCTAGGACAACCGCGCACAGATACGCAGTATTTT. Encoded protein: CSALGQPRTDTQYF.

The chain employs TRBV20-1 and TRBJ2-7; D is uncertain. The CDR3 length is 15 residues. V was pared by 5 bases and J by 5 bases, with 22 bases between. CDR1 and CDR2 (germline): DFQATT, SNEGSKA (reference sequence). The CDR3 DNA is TGCAGTGCTCTCGACCCGGACGGTTCTTCGAACGAGCAGTACTTC. Translating it yields CSALDPDGSSNEQYF.

This chain's CDR3 is CASMGRDQETQYF. The CDR3 nucleotides read TGTGCCAGCATGGGCAGGGACCAAGAGACCCAGTACTTC. The chain combines TRBV6-1 with TRBJ2-5; possibly TRBD1 for D (5 bases). In germline, CDR1 is MNHNS, CDR2 SASEGT. This CDR3 comprises 13 residues. V lost 7 bases to trimming and J lost 0 bases, with 9 bases between them.

The V and J genes are TRBV5-6 and TRBJ2-7, with D unclear. The CDR3 length is 14 residues. V was shortened by 3 bases and J by 0 bases, with 10 bases between the two germline ends. CDR1 is SGHDT, CDR2 YYEEEE, per germline. CDR3 amino acids: CASSSWADSYEQYF. The CDR3 nucleotides read TGTGCCAGCAGCTCCTGGGCAGACTCCTACGAGCAGTACTTC.

This clonotype was seen at least ten times. The chain carries TRBV4-1 and TRBJ1-6; D is undetermined. CDR3 length: 13 amino acids. The germline gives CDR1 MGHRA, CDR2 YSYEKL. Trimming cost V 0 bases and J 13 bases, with 10 bases left between them. DNA of the CDR3: TGCGCCAGCAGCCAAGAGGGCGGCTCGCCCCTCCACTTT. Protein: CASSQEGGSPLHF.

The chain carries TRBV20-1 and TRBJ2-4, with D hard to call. CDR1 is DFQATT and CDR2 is SNEGSKA in the germline V gene (reference sequence). The CDR3 is made up of 12 amino acids. Trimming cost V 5 bases and J 6 bases, with 11 bases left between them. As DNA, the CDR3 is TGCAGTGCTGTCGGCTACGGAAACATTCAGTACTTC. This encodes CSAVGYGNIQYF.

This rearrangement joins TRBV28 to TRBJ2-1; D is ambiguous. The CDR3 runs 15 residues. CDR1 is MDHEN and CDR2 is SYDVKM in the germline V gene. Between the trimmed V and J ends, which lost 5 bases and 0 bases, there was a span of 11 bases. CDR3 amino acids: CASSPLLGSYNEQFF. CDR3 in DNA: TGTGCCAGCAGTCCACTCCTGGGCTCCTACAATGAGCAGTTCTTC. The complete variable domain, with remaining parts taken from reference TRBV28 and TRBJ2-1, reads DVKVTQSSRYLVKRTGEKVFLECVQDMDHENMFWYRQDPGLGLRLIYFSYDVKMKEKGDIPEGYSVSREKKERFSLILESASTNQTSMYLCASSPLLGSYNEQFFGPGTRLTVL.

This clonotype was found a few times. The J gene is TRBJ2-7, the V gene TRBV2, with 9 bases identical to TRBD1. The germline V gene has CDR1 SNHLY and CDR2 FYNNEI. The CDR3 spans 12 residues. V was pared by 8 bases and J by 5 bases, with 4 bases of the junction left unmatched. The CDR3 here is CASRTGENEQYF. CDR3 nucleotides: TGTGCCAGCCGGACAGGGGAAAACGAGCAGTACTTC.

The V call is TRBV9, the J call TRBJ2-2; 7 nucleotides match TRBD2. This CDR3 spans 17 amino acids. With V trimmed by 3 bases and J by 0 bases, 8 bases remained unmatched. CDR1 is SGDLS, CDR2 YYNGEE, per germline. CDR3 loop: CASSAQRGPANTGELFF. CDR3 nucleotide sequence: TGTGCCAGCAGCGCCCAGCGGGGCCCGGCGAACACCGGGGAGCTGTTTTTT. Full variable domain (rest looked up from reference TRBV9 and TRBJ2-2): DSGVTQTPKHLITATGQRVTLRCSPRSGDLSVYWYQQSLDQGLQFLIQYYNGEERAKGNILERFSAQQFPDLHSELNLSSLELGDSALYFCASSAQRGPANTGELFFGEGSRLTVL.

The chain uses TRBV12-3 or TRBV12-4 and TRBJ2-3, with TRBD2 identical over 7 bases. This CDR3 is built from 17 residues. V shed 5 bases and J 2 bases; nucleotides not matched to a gene: 13. CDR3 sequence: CASSPHRDYPNTDTQYF. Written as DNA, the CDR3 is TGTGCCAGCAGTCCCCACCGGGACTACCCAAACACAGATACGCAGTATTTT.

This chain uses TRBV7-9 with TRBJ2-5, with 9 bases aligning to TRBD2. The V gene's germline CDR1 is SEHNR and CDR2 FQNEAQ (reference sequence). V was clipped by 5 bases and J by 5 bases; unmatched bases: 6. The CDR3 is 14 amino acids. The CDR3 reads CASSARLAVETQYF. The CDR3 DNA reads as TGTGCCAGCAGCGCCAGACTAGCGGTGGAGACCCAGTACTTC. The full variable domain, rest sourced from reference TRBV7-9 and TRBJ2-5, is DTGVSQNPRHKITKRGQNVTFRCDPISEHNRLYWYRQTLGQGPEFLTYFQNEAQLEKSRLLSDRFSAERPKGSFSTLEIQRTEQGDSAMYLCASSARLAVETQYFGPGTRLLVL.

V gene TRBV12-3 or TRBV12-4 combines with J gene TRBJ2-5; D is uncertain. V dropped 6 bases and J dropped 0 bases, with 20 bases sitting between them. CDR3 length equals 17 residues. The CDR3 DNA reads TGTGCCAGCAGCACCCCGTCCCACGGGCAGTACCAAGAGACCCAGTACTTC. Residues: CASSTPSHGQYQETQYF.

This chain connects TRBV7-2 to TRBJ2-2; a weak D match, TRBD2 (5 bases). The germline V gene encodes CDR1 SGHTA and CDR2 FQGNSA. The V and J ends lost 6 bases and 2 bases respectively, with 16 bases between them. CDR3 length equals 16 residues. The CDR3 loop reads CASRPRLSSNTGELFF. The DNA for the CDR3 is TGTGCCAGCAGACCCCGACTATCTTCTAACACCGGGGAGCTGTTTTTT.

This chain links TRBV29-1 with TRBJ1-1; D is uncertain. CDR1 and CDR2 (germline): SQVTM, ANQGSEA. Trimming stripped 6 bases from V and 4 bases from J, with 12 bases between. The CDR3 length is 12 residues. The CDR3 sequence: CSVFTGVTEAFF. The CDR3 region has the DNA TGCAGCGTGTTCACGGGCGTCACTGAAGCTTTCTTT.

The CDR3 DNA follows: TGCGCCAGCAGCCCCAAGGCCGGGACAGGGTTAAATGAGCAGTTCTTC. It yields the protein CASSPKAGTGLNEQFF. J is TRBJ2-1 and V is TRBV4-1; 9 nucleotides agree with TRBD1. The CDR3 runs to 16 residues. The V segment lost 4 bases and the J segment 7 bases; nucleotides outside the gene matches: 11. Germline CDR1 MGHRA, CDR2 YSYEKL.

The V gene is TRBV10-2, the J gene TRBJ2-3; 8 nucleotides match TRBD1. The CDR3 consists of 15 residues. Unmatched junction bases numbered 5, after V lost 1 base and J lost 5 bases. Germline values: CDR1 WSHSY, CDR2 SAAADI. CDR3 nucleotides: TGCGCCAGCAGTGAGTTAGGACAGGGTCAAGATACGCAGTATTTT. It translates to CASSELGQGQDTQYF.

The V and J genes are TRBV13 and TRBJ2-5; 10 bases are a match to TRBD2. This CDR3 is built from 14 residues. J was trimmed by 5 bases and V by 8 bases; bases with no gene match: 8. Germline V gene sequence: CDR1 PRHDT, CDR2 FYEKMQ (reference sequence). CDR3 sequence reads: CASSERGGRETQYF. The CDR3 DNA reads TGTGCCAGCTCGGAGCGGGGGGGCCGGGAGACCCAGTACTTC.

The table lists this clonotype with a few counts. V and J are TRBV12-3 or TRBV12-4 and TRBJ1-3; D is uncertain. The CDR3 runs to 14 residues. V dropped 0 bases and J dropped 4 bases, with 7 bases sitting between them. The CDR3 bases are TGTGCCAGCAGTTTAGCAGGGCGCGGAAACACCATATATTTT. Its protein product is CASSLAGRGNTIYF.

Points on this clonotype: The junction shows a germline mismatch at one end, possibly a read error. This sequence joins TRBV12-3 or TRBV12-4 and TRBJ2-4; TRBD2 matches at 9 bases. The CDR3 is 13 residues long. DNA for the CDR3: TGTGCCAGCAGAGGAGCTAGCGGGGCCCATAAGGACTTC. Amino acid sequence: CASRGASGAHKDF.

The table lists this clonotype with a few counts. The chain joins TRBV6-1 to TRBJ2-7; 9 bases fit TRBD1. V gave up 1 base and J gave up 2 bases; unmatched junction bases: 3. The CDR3 totals 15 residues. The germline gives CDR1 MNHNS, CDR2 SASEGT. The CDR3, as DNA: TGTGCCAGCAGTGAAGAGACAGGGGGGGCCTACGAGCAGTACTTC. Amino acid sequence: CASSEETGGAYEQYF.

This clonotype has only one observation. This chain links TRBV27 with TRBJ1-4, with 7 positions matching TRBD1. The CDR3 is 14 residues long. Per the germline V gene, CDR1 is MNHEY and CDR2 is SMNVEV (reference sequence). Trimming removed 3 bases from V and 11 bases from J; junction bases left unmatched: 9. The CDR3 DNA reads TGTGCCAGCAGTTTCCAGGGGGGAGGGGCCAAACTGTTTTTT. Its translation is CASSFQGGGAKLFF.

This chain links TRBV20-1 with TRBJ1-5; no clear D gene. V dropped 0 bases and J dropped 0 bases, with 6 bases sitting between them. The CDR3 spans 14 residues. Germline CDR1 and CDR2: DFQATT and SNEGSKA (reference sequence). CDR3 residues: CSARDSYSNQPQHF. CDR3 DNA: TGCAGTGCTAGAGACAGCTATAGCAATCAGCCCCAGCATTTT.

J is TRBJ2-7 and V is TRBV6-1; 12 positions match TRBD1. V dropped 4 bases and J dropped 7; count of bases not matched to a gene: 5. Germline loops: CDR1 MNHNS, CDR2 SASEGT. CDR3 length: 14 residues. The CDR3 here is CASSAGTGGEEQYF. In nucleotides, the CDR3 is TGTGCCAGCAGTGCCGGGACAGGGGGCGAGGAGCAGTACTTC.

This clonotype has more than one count but fewer than ten. The genes are TRBV28 and TRBJ2-3, with 13 bases fitting TRBD2. The CDR3 loop spans 19 amino acids. CDR1 MDHEN and CDR2 SYDVKM come from the germline V gene. Trimming removed 0 bases from V and 0 bases from J; junction bases left unmatched: 6. CDR3 protein: CASSLWVGLAGTSTDTQYF. CDR3 coding DNA: TGTGCCAGCAGTTTATGGGTGGGACTAGCGGGGACTAGCACAGATACGCAGTATTTT.